A single sample gave rise to the 25 T cell receptor beta chains below, sequenced in a study of blood T cell repertoires in COVID-19. Method: immunoSEQ multiplex PCR; TCRdb's copy keeps in-frame clones and lacks some. The sample records approximately 100,000 clones, approximately 91% being singletons. Sequencing used peripheral blood. The receptors were gathered from a man in his forties or fifties with acute or convalescent COVID-19.

This chain links TRBV19 with TRBJ1-5, with D perhaps matching TRBD1 (5 bases). The germline V gene encodes CDR1 LNHDA and CDR2 SQIVND (reference sequence). The V and J ends lost 7 bases and 9 bases respectively, with 16 bases between them. The CDR3 runs 13 residues. CDR3 sequence (DNA): TGTGCCAGTACCCTGGGGGGGGACCGGCCCCAGCATTTT. Translating gives CASTLGGDRPQHF.

This chain joins TRBV7-2 and TRBJ1-1; 7 bases line up with TRBD1. CDR1 is SGHTA, CDR2 FQGNSA, per germline. The CDR3 has 16 amino acids. V trimming: 5 bases; J trimming: 5 bases; junction bases outside the gene matches: 14. The CDR3 sequence is CASSLSSTGLWTEAFF. The DNA of the CDR3 is TGTGCCAGCAGCCTATCTTCGACAGGGCTTTGGACTGAAGCTTTCTTT.

V usage is TRBV6-5 and J usage is TRBJ2-3; 7 bases are shared with TRBD2. CDR1 is MNHEY and CDR2 is SVGAGI in the germline V gene. The CDR3 has 15 residues. The ends lost 5 bases at V and 3 bases at J; junction bases unmatched: 8. CDR3 sequence: CASSKKSGVTDTQYF. Here the CDR3 DNA reads TGTGCCAGCAGTAAGAAGAGCGGGGTGACAGATACGCAGTATTTT.

V is TRBV27 and J is TRBJ2-3; TRBD1 matches 7 bases. This CDR3 is 12 amino acids long. Per the germline V gene, CDR1 is MNHEY and CDR2 is SMNVEV (reference sequence). Unmatched junction bases numbered 5, after V lost 8 bases and J lost 6 bases. The CDR3 DNA follows: TGTGCCAGCCGGACAGGAGCGGATACGCAGTATTTT. This encodes CASRTGADTQYF.

V usage is TRBV12-3 or TRBV12-4 and J usage is TRBJ2-1; D is uncertain. V lost 3 bases to trimming and J lost 5 bases, with 5 bases between them. The length of the CDR3 is 12 residues. CDR3 sequence reads: CASSFIDNEQFF. DNA for the CDR3: TGTGCCAGCAGTTTTATCGACAATGAGCAGTTCTTC.

The rearrangement uses TRBV19 and TRBJ1-1; weak D call: TRBD1 (6 bases). V was shortened by 4 bases and J by 5 bases, with 14 bases between the two germline ends. Germline V lookup: CDR1 LNHDA, CDR2 SQIVND (reference sequence). This CDR3 has 14 amino acids. The CDR3, as DNA: TGTGCCAGTAGTACCTGGACAGCGATTACTGAAGCTTTCTTT. Its protein is CASSTWTAITEAFF.

The chain is built from TRBV18 and TRBJ2-3; D remains unclear. Deletions cut 2 bases from V and 2 bases from J, with 11 bases between. Germline V CDR1 and CDR2: KGHSH, LQKENI. CDR3 length: 15 amino acids. DNA of the CDR3: TGTGCCAGCTCACCAATCTTTACTGACACAGATACGCAGTATTTT. Residues: CASSPIFTDTDTQYF.

The rearrangement uses TRBV2 and TRBJ2-1; 12 positions match TRBD1. CDR3 length: 15 residues. CDR1 and CDR2 (germline): SNHLY, FYNNEI. Germline trimming cut 5 bases from V and 7 bases from J; bases unmatched to any gene: 6. Here the CDR3 reads CASSPPGQGANEQFF. The CDR3, as DNA: TGTGCCAGCAGTCCCCCGGGACAGGGGGCGAATGAGCAGTTCTTC.

V and J are TRBV4-1 and TRBJ2-7, with 10 bases fitting TRBD1. Germline V gives CDR1 MGHRA, CDR2 YSYEKL. The ends lost 3 bases at V and 4 bases at J; junction bases unmatched: 6. CDR3 length equals 15 residues. CDR3 region: CASSQGDRGGYEQYF. Here the CDR3 DNA reads TGCGCCAGCAGCCAGGGGGACAGGGGAGGGTACGAGCAGTACTTC.

The table lists this clone with a few counts. The chain employs TRBV11-3 and TRBJ2-7; 8 nucleotides agree with TRBD2. The CDR3 has 15 residues. V trimming: 3 bases; J trimming: 2 bases; junction bases outside the gene matches: 6. The V gene's germline CDR1 is SGHNT and CDR2 YENEEA. The CDR3 DNA reads as TGTGCCAGCAGCTTCGGGGGGGGAGTAACCTACGAGCAGTACTTC. Encoded protein: CASSFGGGVTYEQYF. Using reference TRBV11-3 and TRBJ2-7 for the parts outside the CDR3, the full variable domain is EAGVVQSPRYKIIEKKQPVAFWCNPISGHNTLYWYLQNLGQGPELLIRYENEEAVDDSQLPKDRFSAERLKGVDSTLKIQPAELGDSAVYLCASSFGGGVTYEQYFGPGTRLTVT.

The J gene is TRBJ2-3, the V gene TRBV5-1; possibly TRBD1 for D (5 bases). The V gene's germline CDR1 is SGHRS and CDR2 YFSETQ. The CDR3 is made up of 13 amino acids. V was clipped by 6 bases and J by 4 bases, with 12 bases between them. DNA for the CDR3: TGCGCCAGCAATAGGGGTTCCGCAGATACGCAGTATTTT. Amino acids: CASNRGSADTQYF.

The gene calls are TRBV11-1 and TRBJ2-5; no clear D. The CDR3 contains 15 residues. V was trimmed by 5 bases and J by 2 bases, leaving 15 bases between them. Looked up from germline, CDR1 is SGHAT and CDR2 is FQDESV (reference sequence). The CDR3 DNA reads as TGTGCCAGCAGCCCGTCCTGGGCAGGACAAGAGACCCAGTACTTC. Translating it yields CASSPSWAGQETQYF.

This chain uses TRBV4-2 with TRBJ2-2; 8 nucleotides match TRBD1. J was trimmed by 7 bases and V by 2 bases; bases with no gene match: 6. The CDR3 length is 15 residues. The V gene's germline CDR1 is LGHNA and CDR2 YNFKEQ. CDR3 in amino acids: CASSQTRGLSGELFF. CDR3 DNA sequence: TGTGCCAGCAGCCAAACCAGGGGGCTGAGCGGGGAGCTGTTTTTT.

With regard to this clone: The junction and the germline gene differ at one end; a read error may be behind it. The sample has other DNA sequences that encode this CDR3 too. The rearrangement uses TRBV11-3 and TRBJ1-3, with a tentative D call TRBD1 (5 bases). CDR1 is SGHNT and CDR2 is YENEEA in the germline V gene. CDR3 size: 15 residues. CDR3 coding DNA: TGCGCCAGCAGCTTAGGGAGGGGCGCCGGAAACACCATATATTTT. It translates to CASSLGRGAGNTIYF.

This chain joins TRBV30 and TRBJ1-3, with TRBD1 identical over 8 bases. The CDR3 covers 13 residues. The V and J ends lost 4 bases and 3 bases, in that order; junction bases with no gene match: 2. The germline gives CDR1 GTSNPN, CDR2 SVGIG (reference sequence). In nucleotides, the CDR3 is TGTGCCTGGACAGGGGGCGGTGGAAACACCATATATTTT. It translates to CAWTGGGGNTIYF.

V is TRBV18 and J is TRBJ1-4; TRBD1 matches at 10 bases. Germline V CDR1 and CDR2: KGHSH, LQKENI. The CDR3 has 15 amino acids. The ends lost 6 bases at V and 6 bases at J; junction bases unmatched: 7. As DNA, the CDR3 is TGTGCCAGCTCCCTCAGACAGGGGGCGGATGAAAAACTGTTTTTT. It codes for CASSLRQGADEKLFF.

This clone came up once. V is TRBV19 and J is TRBJ2-4, with TRBD1 identical over 7 bases. CDR1 and CDR2 (germline): LNHDA, SQIVND (reference sequence). With 5 bases clipped from V and 8 bases from J, the junction kept 15 bases outside the gene matches. CDR3 length: 16 amino acids. The chain's CDR3 is CASSPRDSSLWDIQYF. In DNA, the CDR3 is TGTGCCAGTAGTCCCCGGGACAGCTCCCTGTGGGACATTCAGTACTTC.

The V gene is TRBV7-2, the J gene TRBJ1-2, with 9 positions matching TRBD1. This CDR3 spans 16 amino acids. CDR1 and CDR2 (germline): SGHTA, FQGNSA. J gave up 7 bases and V 6 bases, and 15 bases lay outside the gene matches. The CDR3 DNA reads TGTGCCAGCAGTTTGGGCCCACAGGGGGCTCGTTCTGGCTACACCTTC. Translated: CASSLGPQGARSGYTF.

This clone was counted only a few times. This rearrangement joins TRBV7-2 to TRBJ1-2; the D is unclear. CDR3 length: 14 amino acids. Germline CDR1 and CDR2: SGHTA and FQGNSA. With 1 base removed from V and 8 bases from J, the gap between germline ends came to 14 bases. This CDR3 is CASSLGRASVGYTF. In nucleotides, the CDR3 is TGTGCCAGCAGCTTAGGGAGGGCCTCTGTCGGCTACACCTTC.

This clone was counted only a few times. This chain's CDR3 is CAISVFEGWQQFF. The CDR3 region has the DNA TGTGCCATCAGTGTTTTTGAGGGTTGGCAGCAGTTCTTC. The rearrangement uses TRBV10-3 and TRBJ2-1; D is possibly TRBD2 (5 bases). This CDR3 spans 13 amino acids. Germline lookup yields CDR1 ENHRY and CDR2 SYGVKD. Trimming removed 4 bases at V and 11 bases at J, with 15 bases between.

The chain uses TRBV18 and TRBJ2-2; D is possibly TRBD1 (6 bases). Trimming stripped 5 bases from V and 0 bases from J, with 10 bases between. This CDR3 region has 15 residues. Germline CDR1 and CDR2: KGHSH and LQKENI. The CDR3 DNA reads TGTGCCAGCTCATTAGGGACACCGAACACCGGGGAGCTGTTTTTT. Translated: CASSLGTPNTGELFF.

The V gene is TRBV19, the J gene TRBJ2-7; tentative D call: TRBD1 (6 bases). V lost 1 base to trimming and J lost 4 bases, with 11 bases between them. CDR1 and CDR2 from the germline V gene are LNHDA and SQIVND (reference sequence). The CDR3 spans 14 residues. The CDR3 here is CASSIAHREYEQYF. The CDR3 nucleotides are TGTGCCAGTAGTATAGCGCACAGGGAGTACGAGCAGTACTTC. The whole variable domain, remainder taken from reference TRBV19 and TRBJ2-7, is DGGITQSPKYLFRKEGQNVTLSCEQNLNHDAMYWYRQDPGQGLRLIYYSQIVNDFQKGDIAEGYSVSREKKESFPLTVTSAQKNPTAFYLCASSIAHREYEQYFGPGTRLTVT.

This chain joins TRBV18 and TRBJ1-3, with 9 bases matching TRBD1. V gave up 6 bases and J gave up 1 base; unmatched junction bases: 13. Germline values: CDR1 KGHSH, CDR2 LQKENI. The CDR3 extends over 18 amino acids. The CDR3 coding sequence is TGTGCCAGCTCGCCCACACCGGGACAGGGAAGGTCTGGAAACACCATATATTTT. Amino acid sequence: CASSPTPGQGRSGNTIYF.

Of note for this clone: Different DNA sequences within this sample yield the same CDR3. The chain is built from TRBV28 and TRBJ1-2; 7 bases fit TRBD1. With 2 bases clipped from V and 8 bases from J, the junction kept 5 bases outside the gene matches. Germline V lookup: CDR1 MDHEN, CDR2 SYDVKM. The CDR3 runs 13 residues. The chain's CDR3 is CASSLTGVGGYTF. CDR3 sequence (DNA): TGTGCCAGCAGTTTAACAGGGGTGGGCGGCTACACCTTC.

V gene TRBV5-5 combines with J gene TRBJ2-7; D is ambiguous. Germline V gives CDR1 SGHKS, CDR2 YYEKEE (reference sequence). The CDR3 has 15 residues. Trimming pared 6 bases from V and 0 bases from J, leaving 16 bases between. CDR3 loop: CASTKGTELSYEQYF. The CDR3 DNA is TGTGCCAGCACCAAAGGTACGGAGCTCTCCTACGAGCAGTACTTC.